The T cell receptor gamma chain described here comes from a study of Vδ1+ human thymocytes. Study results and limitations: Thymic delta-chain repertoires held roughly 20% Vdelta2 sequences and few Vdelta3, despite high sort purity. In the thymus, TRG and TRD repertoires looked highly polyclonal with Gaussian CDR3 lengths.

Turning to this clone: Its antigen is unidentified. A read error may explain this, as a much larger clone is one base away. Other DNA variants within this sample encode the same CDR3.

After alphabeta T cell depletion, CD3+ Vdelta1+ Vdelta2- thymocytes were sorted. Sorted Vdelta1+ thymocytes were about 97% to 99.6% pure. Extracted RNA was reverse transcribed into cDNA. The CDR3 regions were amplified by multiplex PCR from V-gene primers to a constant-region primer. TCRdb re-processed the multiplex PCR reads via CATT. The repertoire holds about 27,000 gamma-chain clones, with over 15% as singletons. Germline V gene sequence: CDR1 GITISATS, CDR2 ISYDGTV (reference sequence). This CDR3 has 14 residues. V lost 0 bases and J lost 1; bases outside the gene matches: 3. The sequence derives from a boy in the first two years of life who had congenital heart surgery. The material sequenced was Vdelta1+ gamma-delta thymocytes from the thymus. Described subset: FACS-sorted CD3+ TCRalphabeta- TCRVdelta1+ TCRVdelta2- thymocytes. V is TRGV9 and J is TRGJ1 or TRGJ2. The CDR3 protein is CALWEVRNYYKKLF. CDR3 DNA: TGTGCCTTGTGGGAGGTGCGCAATTATTATAAGAAACTCTTT.